The clone carrying this TCR beta chain appeared a few times. The antigen is undetermined. The sample comes from a study of CD8+ T cells in alopecia areata. Study-wide points: TCRs were shared less clearly across patients than in mice, possibly for HLA-related reasons. Alopecia totalis/universalis scalp especially showed more expanded CD8+ clones than normal scalp.

Isolated RNA was reverse transcribed into cDNA used as the sequencing template. Profiled with immunoSEQ multiplex PCR; TCRdb holds only in-frame clones, not every one. The table has 110,000 or so clones, around 64% seen once; the top ten hold about 3%. Germline-derived CDR1 and CDR2 are MGHRA and YSYEKL. CDR3 length: 17 amino acids. J was trimmed by 1 base and V by 2 bases; bases with no gene match: 5. This rearrangement joins TRBV4-1 to TRBJ2-5; 12 bases map to TRBD2. The sample consisted of CD4+ T cells sorted from blood. The clonotype originates from a human donor in good health. CDR3 nucleotide sequence: TGCGCCAGCAGCCAAAGGACTAGCGGGGCGGGCCAAGAGACCCAGTACTTC. Translating it yields CASSQRTSGAGQETQYF.